This T cell receptor beta chain was sequenced for a study of technical replicates of blood from four donors. Assay used: immunoSEQ multiplex PCR; TCRdb lists only in-frame clones, some missing. The sample includes more than 75,000 clones, 85% to 95% of them seen just once. CDR3 length: 13 residues. V shed 5 bases and J 5 bases; nucleotides not matched to a gene: 5. Germline V lookup: CDR1 SGHVS, CDR2 FQNEAQ. This chain joins TRBV7-8 and TRBJ1-1, with 7 bases that match TRBD1. This TCR derives from a human donor in good health. Sequencing used T cells isolated from PBMCs. The CDR3 DNA reads TGTGCCAGCAGCGGTGACAGGGTGACTGAAGCTTTCTTT. Protein: CASSGDRVTEAFF.